This entry lists 29 T cell receptor beta chains sequenced from one sample in a study of PD-1 blockade in classical Hodgkin lymphoma. Sample time point: newly diagnosed, previously untreated cHL patient sample. Magnetic depletion of unwanted cells isolated CD4+ T cells from thawed PBMCs. TCRdb's table, derived via immunoSEQ multiplex PCR, lists solely in-frame clones and lacks some. There are just over 15,000 clones in the sample; just over 85% occur only once, and 0.65% to 1% lies in the top ten. Source material: CD4+ T cells from blood. Receptor source: a human donor with classical Hodgkin lymphoma.

This chain connects TRBV12-5 to TRBJ2-1, with TRBD1 matching over 7 bases. The V gene's germline CDR1 is LGHNT and CDR2 FRNRAP. The CDR3 sequence is 15 residues long. J gave up 5 bases and V 0 bases, and 4 bases lay outside the gene matches. CDR3 DNA sequence: TGTGCTAGTGGTTTGGTACTGGGACAGCACAATGAGCAGTTCTTC. Its translation: CASGLVLGQHNEQFF.

The V and J genes are TRBV30 and TRBJ2-7; 12 nucleotides align to TRBD2. Germline CDR1 and CDR2: GTSNPN and SVGIG (reference sequence). This CDR3 has 15 residues. Losses at the gene ends were 4 bases for V and 6 bases for J; bases not matched to a gene: 10. The CDR3 DNA is TGTGCCTGGACCGGACTAGCGGGATCCCAGGGCGAGCAGTACTTC. Its protein is CAWTGLAGSQGEQYF.

The chain combines TRBV7-2 with TRBJ2-3; D remains ambiguous. CDR1 is SGHTA, CDR2 FQGNSA, per germline. The CDR3 has 17 amino acids. V lost 5 bases and J lost 4, with 22 bases in between. DNA for the CDR3: TGTGCCAGCAGCCCGGAAGGCGTTTTGAGAAGGGCAGATACGCAGTATTTT. Encoded protein: CASSPEGVLRRADTQYF.

The V call is TRBV6-4, the J call TRBJ1-1; D gene ambiguous. Germline loops: CDR1 MRHNA, CDR2 SNTAGT. This CDR3 contains 17 residues. V was clipped by 7 bases and J by 3 bases, with 24 bases between them. The CDR3 bases are TGTGCCAGCACTAAGCCGCCCATTCGGCCCAAATACACTGAAGCTTTCTTT. It specifies CASTKPPIRPKYTEAFF.

The chain employs TRBV7-3 and TRBJ2-3; D possibly corresponds to TRBD1 (5 bases). Looked up from germline, CDR1 is SGHTA and CDR2 is FQGTGA. Trimming stripped 2 bases from V and 4 bases from J, with 13 bases between. The CDR3 has 15 amino acids. CDR3 amino acids: CASSLFGAGADTQYF. The CDR3 nucleotides read TGTGCCAGCAGCTTATTTGGGGCAGGTGCAGATACGCAGTATTTT. Together with reference TRBV7-3 and TRBJ2-3, the CDR3 gives the full variable domain: GAGVSQTPSNKVTEKGKYVELRCDPISGHTALYWYRQSLGQGPEFLIYFQGTGAADDSGLPNDRFFAVRPEGSVSTLKIQRTERGDSAVYLCASSLFGAGADTQYFGPGTRLTVL.

CDR3 nucleotide sequence: TGTGCCTGGAGACACAGGGGTGGGACTGAAGCTTTCTTT. Translation: CAWRHRGGTEAFF. The J gene is TRBJ1-1, the V gene TRBV30; 7 bases align to TRBD1. The CDR3 sequence is 13 residues long. The V gene's germline CDR1 is GTSNPN and CDR2 SVGIG (reference sequence). With 3 bases clipped from V and 5 bases from J, the junction kept 6 bases outside the gene matches.

This clone has a single count. The rearrangement uses TRBV25-1 and TRBJ1-2, with 10 bases aligning to TRBD1. The CDR3 runs 16 residues. Unmatched junction bases numbered 13, after V lost 5 bases and J lost 7 bases. CDR1 is MGHDK, CDR2 SYGVNS, per germline. Here the CDR3 DNA reads TGTGCCAGCAGTTCGGACAGGGGGTTAAAGTCTATTGGCTACACCTTC. Its translation: CASSSDRGLKSIGYTF.

The V call is TRBV6-4, the J call TRBJ2-1; 7 positions agree with TRBD2. Trimming cost V 6 bases and J 4 bases; bases outside gene matches: 9. The CDR3 loop spans 15 amino acids. CDR1 is MRHNA and CDR2 is SNTAGT in the germline V gene. CDR3 region: CASSLSSGSYNEQFF. For the CDR3, the DNA is TGTGCCAGCAGCCTTTCTAGCGGTTCTTACAATGAGCAGTTCTTC.

This clone occurred a few times. The chain joins TRBV30 to TRBJ1-1; the D gene is possibly TRBD1 (6 bases). The CDR3 is 13 amino acids. V was clipped by 3 bases and J by 5 bases, with 13 bases between them. Looked up from germline, CDR1 is GTSNPN and CDR2 is SVGIG (reference sequence). In DNA, the CDR3 is TGTGCCTGGAGGGGTAGGGGGACTACTGAAGCTTTCTTT. Encoded protein: CAWRGRGTTEAFF.

The chain has TRBV19 and TRBJ1-5, with D tentatively TRBD1 (6 bases). This CDR3 is 14 amino acids long. Germline V gene data show CDR1 as LNHDA and CDR2 as SQIVND (reference sequence). V shed 6 bases and J shed 3 bases, with 12 bases lying between them. The CDR3 DNA reads TGTGCCAGTAGGAATACAGGGTCCAATCAGCCCCAGCATTTT. Residues: CASRNTGSNQPQHF.

This rearrangement joins TRBV27 to TRBJ2-2, with D uncertain. This CDR3 spans 13 amino acids. Looked up from germline, CDR1 is MNHEY and CDR2 is SMNVEV (reference sequence). Trimming removed 2 bases at V and 4 bases at J, with 5 bases between. CDR3 sequence (DNA): TGTGCCAGCAGTTTAACGGGCACCGGGGAGCTGTTTTTT. Translation gives CASSLTGTGELFF.

The chain employs TRBV19 and TRBJ2-6; D perhaps matches TRBD2 (6 bases). Germline V gene lookup returns CDR1 LNHDA and CDR2 SQIVND (reference sequence). The ends were cut back, 3 bases at V and 0 bases at J, with 12 bases in the middle. CDR3 length: 17 residues. The CDR3 region has the DNA TGTGCCAGTAGTATCCCTAGCGTGCACTCTGGGGCCAACGTCCTGACTTTC. Translating gives CASSIPSVHSGANVLTF. Based on the CDR3 plus reference TRBV19 and TRBJ2-6, the full variable domain is DGGITQSPKYLFRKEGQNVTLSCEQNLNHDAMYWYRQDPGQGLRLIYYSQIVNDFQKGDIAEGYSVSREKKESFPLTVTSAQKNPTAFYLCASSIPSVHSGANVLTFGAGSRLTVL.

J is TRBJ2-3 and V is TRBV18; the D is unclear. The CDR3 has 14 residues. V was trimmed by 3 bases and J by 4 bases, leaving 11 bases between them. Germline V gene data show CDR1 as KGHSH and CDR2 as LQKENI. CDR3: CASSPPTRADTQYF. The CDR3 region has the DNA TGTGCCAGCTCACCCCCTACCCGGGCAGATACGCAGTATTTT.

The chain employs TRBV7-6 and TRBJ1-3; D is unresolved. The V and J ends lost 1 base and 0 bases respectively, with 10 bases between them. The length of the CDR3 is 16 residues. CDR1 and CDR2 (germline): SGHVS, FNYEAQ. The CDR3 spells CASSLGGEVSGNTIYF. The CDR3 DNA sequence: TGTGCCAGCAGCTTAGGGGGTGAGGTCTCTGGAAACACCATATATTTT.

The chain couples TRBV4-3 to TRBJ2-1; 10 bases are shared with TRBD2. CDR1 LGHNA and CDR2 YSLEER come from the germline V gene. Trimming cost V 4 bases and J 8 bases; bases outside gene matches: 8. The CDR3 consists of 15 residues. The CDR3 loop reads CASSRQREGRDEQFF. The CDR3 bases are TGCGCCAGCAGCCGACAGCGGGAGGGCCGCGATGAGCAGTTCTTC.

The genes are TRBV6-1 and TRBJ2-7, with 8 bases fitting TRBD2. With 2 bases clipped from V and 5 bases from J, the junction kept 17 bases outside the gene matches. Germline lookup yields CDR1 MNHNS and CDR2 SASEGT. This CDR3 region has 18 residues. Here the CDR3 reads CASSERSLDGGRIHEQYF. CDR3 bases: TGTGCCAGCAGTGAAAGGTCCTTGGATGGCGGGAGGATACACGAGCAGTACTTC.

The V call is TRBV7-6, the J call TRBJ2-2; 7 nucleotides align to TRBD1. V was clipped by 6 bases and J by 0 bases; unmatched bases: 16. Per the germline V gene, CDR1 is SGHVS and CDR2 is FNYEAQ. This CDR3 spans 19 amino acids. The CDR3 reads CASRRPPITGAPNTGELFF. The CDR3 DNA reads as TGTGCCAGCAGGCGGCCCCCGATAACAGGGGCACCGAACACCGGGGAGCTGTTTTTT.

The rearrangement links TRBV7-8 to TRBJ2-3, with no clear D. Per the germline V gene, CDR1 is SGHVS and CDR2 is FQNEAQ. There are 14 residues in the CDR3. The V end lost 1 base, the J end lost 2 bases, and 7 bases lay between the germline ends. As DNA, the CDR3 is TGTGCCAGCAGCTTAGGGTTGGACACAGATACGCAGTATTTT. Translation: CASSLGLDTDTQYF.

This chain uses TRBV14 with TRBJ1-2; no reliable D call. CDR1 is SGHDN and CDR2 is FVKESK in the germline V gene. V gave up 3 bases and J gave up 3 bases, with 8 bases separating them. This CDR3 is 13 amino acids long. The CDR3 reads CASSHQSHYGYTF. The CDR3 DNA reads TGTGCCAGCAGCCACCAGTCTCACTATGGCTACACCTTC.

The V and J genes are TRBV7-2 and TRBJ1-2; the D gene is possibly TRBD1 (5 bases). V gave up 0 bases and J gave up 6 bases, with 17 bases separating them. The CDR3 loop spans 16 amino acids. Germline CDR1 and CDR2: SGHTA and FQGNSA. CDR3 residues: CASSLALSGPRNGYTF. The CDR3 bases are TGTGCCAGCAGCTTAGCGCTTTCAGGGCCTCGGAATGGCTACACCTTC.

This chain connects TRBV27 to TRBJ1-2, with 8 bases matching TRBD1. V shed 4 bases and J 4 bases; nucleotides not matched to a gene: 5. CDR1 MNHEY and CDR2 SMNVEV come from the germline V gene (reference sequence). The CDR3 is 14 amino acids. The CDR3 DNA sequence: TGTGCCAGCAGTTCAGACAGGGGTATCTATGGCTACACCTTC. Translation gives CASSSDRGIYGYTF.

This chain connects TRBV11-2 to TRBJ2-3; D is ambiguous. Looked up from germline, CDR1 is SGHAT and CDR2 is FQNNGV. Trimming stripped 4 bases from V and 2 bases from J, with 1 base between. The CDR3 loop spans 11 amino acids. CDR3 sequence reads: CASSSTDTQYF. The CDR3, as DNA: TGTGCCAGCAGCTCCACAGATACGCAGTATTTT.

The chain recombines TRBV6-5 with TRBJ2-5; weak D call: TRBD1 (6 bases). The CDR3 has 14 residues. V lost 2 bases, J lost 10 bases, and 17 bases lay in between. Germline V gene data show CDR1 as MNHEY and CDR2 as SVGAGI. The CDR3 DNA follows: TGTGCCAGCAGTTACCCCCAGGGGATGGGGGACCAGTACTTC. It is translated as CASSYPQGMGDQYF.

This clone was seen a few times. The genes are TRBV19 and TRBJ2-2; TRBD1 aligns across 8 bases. Germline CDR1 and CDR2: LNHDA and SQIVND (reference sequence). Trimming removed 7 bases from V and 4 bases from J; junction bases left unmatched: 8. The CDR3 runs to 15 residues. CDR3 sequence reads: CASTITGGVTGELFF. The CDR3 DNA is TGTGCCAGTACAATCACAGGGGGAGTCACCGGGGAGCTGTTTTTT. Looking up the rest from reference TRBV19 and TRBJ2-2 gives the full variable domain: DGGITQSPKYLFRKEGQNVTLSCEQNLNHDAMYWYRQDPGQGLRLIYYSQIVNDFQKGDIAEGYSVSREKKESFPLTVTSAQKNPTAFYLCASTITGGVTGELFFGEGSRLTVL.

The chain has TRBV7-3 and TRBJ2-2, with 8 nucleotides matching TRBD2. CDR3 length: 16 amino acids. Germline-derived CDR1 and CDR2 are SGHTA and FQGTGA. Unmatched junction bases numbered 11, after V lost 4 bases and J lost 7 bases. CDR3 protein: CASSSYFGRADGELFF. CDR3 coding DNA: TGTGCCAGCAGCTCTTATTTCGGGAGGGCCGACGGGGAGCTGTTTTTT.

This clone was counted only a few times. The V and J genes are TRBV28 and TRBJ2-1, with 8 bases matching TRBD2. The germline CDR1 and CDR2 sequences are MDHEN and SYDVKM. The CDR3 consists of 16 residues. Trimming cost V 7 bases and J 6 bases; bases outside gene matches: 14. The CDR3 bases are TGTGCCAGCACCTCGAGGGGTACTAGCGGCATCAATGAGCAGTTCTTC. It specifies CASTSRGTSGINEQFF. Combining the CDR3 with reference TRBV28 and TRBJ2-1 gives the whole variable domain DVKVTQSSRYLVKRTGEKVFLECVQDMDHENMFWYRQDPGLGLRLIYFSYDVKMKEKGDIPEGYSVSREKKERFSLILESASTNQTSMYLCASTSRGTSGINEQFFGPGTRLTVL.

This clone was counted between two and nine times. This sequence joins TRBV11-2 and TRBJ1-1; D perhaps matches TRBD1 (6 bases). V was shortened by 3 bases and J by 9 bases, with 11 bases between the two germline ends. This CDR3 has 12 residues. CDR1 is SGHAT, CDR2 FQNNGV, per germline. CDR3 DNA sequence: TGTGCCAGCAGCTTGGCCGGGGACAAAGCTTTCTTT. Protein product: CASSLAGDKAFF.

The chain carries TRBV5-4 and TRBJ1-4, with D uncertain. The germline V gene encodes CDR1 SGHNT and CDR2 YYREEE (reference sequence). The CDR3 length is 15 residues. Trimming removed 4 bases from V and 6 bases from J, with 16 bases in between. The CDR3 protein is CASSRNTDFHEKLFF. The DNA of the CDR3 is TGTGCCAGCAGCCGGAATACGGACTTTCATGAAAAACTGTTTTTT. Variable domain in full (rest from reference TRBV5-4 and TRBJ1-4): ETGVTQSPTHLIKTRGQQVTLRCSSQSGHNTVSWYQQALGQGPQFIFQYYREEENGRGNFPPRFSGLQFPNYSSELNVNALELDDSALYLCASSRNTDFHEKLFFGSGTQLSVL.

The chain links TRBV5-1 to TRBJ1-2; unclear D gene. The V end was cut by 0 bases, the J end by 3 bases, with 6 bases between. Germline V gives CDR1 SGHRS, CDR2 YFSETQ. This CDR3 is built from 13 residues. CDR3 sequence reads: CASSLERDYGYTF. The DNA for the CDR3 is TGCGCCAGCAGCTTGGAGAGGGACTATGGCTACACCTTC. Drawing the rest from reference TRBV5-1 and TRBJ1-2, the complete variable domain is KAGVTQTPRYLIKTRGQQVTLSCSPISGHRSVSWYQQTPGQGLQFLFEYFSETQRNKGNFPGRFSGRQFSNSRSEMNVSTLELGDSALYLCASSLERDYGYTFGSGTRLTVV.